This T cell receptor beta chain was sequenced during a study of T cells after yellow fever vaccination. TCRdb recomputed calls from the 5' RACE reads with MiXCR, one row per CDR3 protein. The table lists some 220,000 distinct CDR3 sequences, 3% to 4% of them singletons, with 2.5% to 3.5% in the top ten. This clonotype was counted ten times or more. CDR3 length: 13 amino acids. From germline, CDR1 is SGHAT and CDR2 FQNNGV. The V end was cut by 3 bases, the J end by 2 bases, with 7 bases between. The sequencing used CD4+ T cells sorted from PBMCs, collected 10 days after the yellow fever booster vaccination. The clonotype was recovered from a man aged 18 to 30 who received the YFV17D yellow fever vaccine. This chain uses TRBV11-2 with TRBJ2-5; D is unresolved. In nucleotides, the CDR3 is TGTGCCAGCAGCTTTTCCGGGCAAGAGACCCAGTACTTC. Its translation: CASSFSGQETQYF. Together with reference TRBV11-2 and TRBJ2-5, the CDR3 gives the full variable domain: EAGVAQSPRYKIIEKRQSVAFWCNPISGHATLYWYQQILGQGPKLLIQFQNNGVVDDSQLPKDRFSAERLKGVDSTLKIQPAKLEDSAVYLCASSFSGQETQYFGPGTRLLVL.